The 17 T cell receptor beta chains given below trace back to one sample, sequenced in a study of response to subunit inactivated influenza vaccine. TCRdb recomputed calls from the RT-PCR reads with MiXCR, one row per CDR3 protein. In the table there are roughly 760,000 distinct CDR3 sequences, roughly 20% of which are singletons. Sequenced here: PBMCs from blood, sampled roughly 5 days after vaccination. These receptors all come from a man in his fifties who received an inactivated influenza vaccine.

This clonotype was seen many times. The chain combines TRBV5-1 with TRBJ2-1; D uncertain. This CDR3 spans 16 amino acids. The germline V gene has CDR1 SGHRS and CDR2 YFSETQ. V was clipped by 3 bases and J by 0 bases, with 13 bases between them. CDR3 bases: TGCGCCAGCAGCTCGATACAGACCAGCTCCTACAATGAGCAGTTCTTC. Its protein is CASSSIQTSSYNEQFF.

This clonotype came up many times. This sequence joins TRBV7-2 and TRBJ2-2, with TRBD2 identical over 9 bases. V lost 5 bases and J lost 6; bases outside the gene matches: 7. CDR1 is SGHTA and CDR2 is FQGNSA in the germline V gene. The CDR3 spans 15 residues. DNA for the CDR3: TGTGCCAGCAGCCCACGGGTAGCGGGAGCCGGGGAGCTGTTTTTT. Encoded protein: CASSPRVAGAGELFF.

The rearrangement joins TRBV12-3 or TRBV12-4 to TRBJ2-3, with a tentative D call TRBD2 (6 bases). The CDR3 has 15 residues. With 3 bases removed from V and 4 bases from J, the gap between germline ends came to 14 bases. The CDR3 DNA is TGTGCCAGCAGTTTGCTGGCAGCGGGCGCAGATACGCAGTATTTT. Amino acid sequence: CASSLLAAGADTQYF.

The chain couples TRBV7-3 to TRBJ2-1; the match to TRBD2 covers 7 bases. V was clipped by 6 bases and J by 11 bases; unmatched bases: 19. In germline, CDR1 is SGHTA, CDR2 FQGTGA. This CDR3 contains 16 residues. CDR3 sequence (DNA): TGTGCCAGCAGGACCTTCGCGGGAGCAAGTAGTGGTAAGCAGTTCTTC. It yields the protein CASRTFAGASSGKQFF. Filled out from reference TRBV7-3 and TRBJ2-1, the complete variable domain reads GAGVSQTPSNKVTEKGKYVELRCDPISGHTALYWYRQSLGQGPEFLIYFQGTGAADDSGLPNDRFFAVRPEGSVSTLKIQRTERGDSAVYLCASRTFAGASSGKQFFGPGTRLTVL.

The CDR3 DNA follows: TGTGCCAGCAGAATTCCCGGGACAGGGTCGCACACCGGGGAGCTGTTTTTT. Amino acid sequence: CASRIPGTGSHTGELFF. This chain joins TRBV2 and TRBJ2-2, with 9 positions matching TRBD1. With V trimmed by 6 bases and J by 3 bases, 11 bases remained unmatched. This CDR3 is built from 17 residues. The germline CDR1 and CDR2 sequences are SNHLY and FYNNEI.

The chain links TRBV7-9 to TRBJ2-3; D uncertain. The CDR3 is made up of 12 amino acids. Trimming cost V 4 bases and J 7 bases, with 9 bases left between them. Germline V gives CDR1 SEHNR, CDR2 FQNEAQ (reference sequence). In nucleotides, the CDR3 is TGTGCCAGCAGCTACCGCGCGTATACGCAGTATTTT. Amino acids: CASSYRAYTQYF.

This clonotype was found a few times. V usage is TRBV11-2 and J usage is TRBJ2-7, with 7 bases that match TRBD2. The junction had 15 bases not matched to a gene; V was cut back by 0 bases and J by 7 bases. The CDR3 sequence is 17 residues long. Germline assignment: CDR1 SGHAT and CDR2 FQNNGV. The CDR3 bases are TGTGCCAGCAGCTTAGAAACTGTAAGGCGGGGGAGAGAAGAGCAGTACTTC. It translates to CASSLETVRRGREEQYF.

This clonotype was counted a few times. DNA of the CDR3: TGTGCCAGCAGTGAAACTGGGGGGGCTACAGATACGCAGTATTTT. Translated, it gives CASSETGGATDTQYF. The V and J genes are TRBV2 and TRBJ2-3; D possibly corresponds to TRBD2 (7 bases). The CDR3 spans 15 residues. Germline V gene sequence: CDR1 SNHLY, CDR2 FYNNEI. V lost 2 bases and J lost 3, with 12 bases in between.

The table lists this clonotype with a few counts. The rearrangement links TRBV20-1 to TRBJ2-7; 12 nucleotides match TRBD2. V shed 3 bases and J 4 bases; nucleotides not matched to a gene: 7. There are 15 residues in the CDR3. CDR1 is DFQATT, CDR2 SNEGSKA, per germline (reference sequence). The CDR3 DNA follows: TGCAGTGCTAGGCATAGACTAGCGGGGGTATACGAGCAGTACTTC. This encodes CSARHRLAGVYEQYF.

The chain combines TRBV7-8 with TRBJ2-5; D could derive from TRBD1 or TRBD2 (5 bases each). V was cut by 0 bases and J by 4 bases, with 18 bases left in between. CDR3 size: 17 residues. Germline V gene sequence: CDR1 SGHVS, CDR2 FQNEAQ. CDR3 nucleotide sequence: TGTGCCAGCAGCTTAGCGGATCGGGGCGTAAGTCGAGAGACCCAGTACTTC. It specifies CASSLADRGVSRETQYF.

This clonotype was detected a few times. The chain combines TRBV4-3 with TRBJ2-3, with 7 bases fitting TRBD2. Germline CDR1 reads LGHNA; CDR2 reads YSLEER. This CDR3 contains 17 residues. J lost 0 bases, V lost 4 bases, and 10 bases had no gene match. The CDR3 spells CASSPRTTGGSTDTQYF. In DNA form, the CDR3 reads TGCGCCAGCAGCCCGCGGACTACCGGGGGGAGCACAGATACGCAGTATTTT.

Only a few counts were recorded for this clonotype. The CDR3 nucleotides read TGTGCCAGCAGCCAAGGTAGCGGGAGAGGGACCTCCTACGAGCAGTACTTC. Protein sequence: CASSQGSGRGTSYEQYF. J is TRBJ2-7 and V is TRBV4-2; 9 nucleotides match TRBD2. The CDR3 covers 17 residues. J was trimmed by 0 bases and V by 1 base; bases with no gene match: 7. Looked up from germline, CDR1 is LGHNA and CDR2 is YNFKEQ.

The V gene is TRBV7-2, the J gene TRBJ2-7; a weak D match, TRBD2 (5 bases). Germline CDR1 and CDR2: SGHTA and FQGNSA. The CDR3 has 16 amino acids. The V and J ends lost 1 base and 5 bases respectively, with 18 bases between them. CDR3 sequence reads: CASSLVLGGIGNEQYF. CDR3 nucleotide sequence: TGTGCCAGCAGCTTAGTTTTAGGAGGAATAGGCAACGAGCAGTACTTC. The full variable domain, its missing parts supplied by reference TRBV7-2 and TRBJ2-7, is GAGVSQSPSNKVTEKGKDVELRCDPISGHTALYWYRQSLGQGLEFLIYFQGNSAPDKSGLPSDRFSAERTGGSVSTLTIQRTQQEDSAVYLCASSLVLGGIGNEQYFGPGTRLTVT.

Ten or more counts support this clonotype. This rearrangement joins TRBV7-6 to TRBJ2-7; 7 nucleotides line up with TRBD2. Germline trimming cut 5 bases from V and 3 bases from J; bases unmatched to any gene: 4. Germline V gene data show CDR1 as SGHVS and CDR2 as FNYEAQ. This CDR3 region has 13 residues. CDR3: CASSPREDYEQYF. Here the CDR3 DNA reads TGTGCCAGCAGCCCCCGGGAGGACTACGAGCAGTACTTC.

This clonotype was observed a few times. This rearrangement joins TRBV7-2 to TRBJ2-3; possibly TRBD2 for D (6 bases). The CDR3 spans 15 residues. Germline V gene lookup returns CDR1 SGHTA and CDR2 FQGNSA. V lost 5 bases to trimming and J lost 4 bases, with 16 bases between them. CDR3 region: CASSGTSTRADTQYF. The CDR3 DNA reads as TGTGCCAGCAGCGGCACTAGCACAAGGGCAGATACGCAGTATTTT.

This clonotype occurred a few times. The V call is TRBV10-1, the J call TRBJ2-3; D gene ambiguous. There are 16 residues in the CDR3. V lost 4 bases and J lost 6, with 20 bases in between. The germline V gene has CDR1 WNHNN and CDR2 SYGVQD (reference sequence). CDR3 in DNA: TGCGCCAGCAGTGCTTCGTGGGCCCCGGAGTCGGATACGCAGTATTTT. Translating gives CASSASWAPESDTQYF.

The rearrangement links TRBV7-9 to TRBJ2-1; possibly TRBD1 for D (6 bases). Germline V lookup: CDR1 SEHNR, CDR2 FQNEAQ (reference sequence). The V end lost 5 bases, the J end lost 1 base, and 9 bases lay between the germline ends. The CDR3 is 14 amino acids. The CDR3 sequence: CASSRDTSYNEQFF. The CDR3 DNA is TGTGCCAGCAGCCGGGACACATCCTACAATGAGCAGTTCTTC.